This TCR beta chain was found in a study of CD8+ T cells in alopecia areata. Study results and caveats: Scalp sample data also include resident alphabeta T cells from normal skin. TCR sharing across patients was less clear than in mice, possibly HLA-related.

Sorting separated CD4+ and CD8+ T cells out of PBMCs. With respect to this clone: What it binds is not known.

RNA was isolated and reverse transcribed to cDNA, the sequencing template. Only in-frame clones appear in the TCRdb table, and some are missing; sequencing was by immunoSEQ multiplex PCR. The sample lists approximately 150,000 clones; less than 75% were seen once. This TCR was sampled from a human donor in good health. Sample: CD8+ T cells sorted from blood.

The CDR3 DNA reads as TGCGCCAGCAGCCCCGTCGGCTCCTACGAGCAGTACTTC. Its translation: CASSPVGSYEQYF. This chain links TRBV4-1 with TRBJ2-7; no clear D. CDR3 length: 13 residues. Germline-derived CDR1 and CDR2 are MGHRA and YSYEKL. Trimming shortened V by 4 bases and J by 0 bases, and 7 bases separated the two germline ends.